This T cell receptor beta chain is from a study of monozygotic twins with inflammatory bowel disease. This CDR3 is built from 16 residues. Germline CDR1 and CDR2: SGHTA and FQGTGA. Study findings and constraints: Added variability in patient repertoires may stem from differing immunosuppressive treatments.

Comment on this clonotype: The antigen is not known.

TCRdb re-called the 5' RACE reads and catalogs CDR3 proteins one per entry, DNA excluded. The sample data list around 450,000 distinct CDR3 sequences. Sequenced sample: blood. The genes are TRBV7-3 and TRBJ2-5; TCRdb lists TRBD1, though no DNA is available to test this call. This TCR came from a human donor with ulcerative colitis or Crohn's disease, or a healthy co-twin of an affected twin (not recorded which). The CDR3: CASSLTGSGGGETQYF.